This entry is about one T cell receptor beta chain. The antigen it recognizes is unknown. No much larger clonotype is one base removed from it; base qualities were not supplied. This entry is derived from a study of OX40 agonist ivuxolimab in advanced cancers. Looking at the study overall: Ivuxolimab was a fully human IgG2 agonistic monoclonal antibody targeting the costimulatory receptor OX40 (CD134). In the dose-escalation cohort, 65% to 90% of patients were male, and the mean age was around 60 years, with a range of roughly 23 to 85. The purpose of peripheral TCRbeta sequencing was to test whether ivuxolimab changed TCR sequence diversity and led to clonal T-cell expansion. Partial responses were achieved by three dose-escalation patients, of whom one had hepatocellular carcinoma and two had cutaneous melanoma. Among the roughly 54 dose-escalation patients, around 20 had hepatocellular carcinoma, roughly 15 melanoma, 9 renal cell carcinoma and 9 head and neck cancer. The paper covers the monotherapy dose-escalation part of the phase I ivuxolimab trial, which included N of about 56 patients. Patients were allowed to have had prior anti-PD-1, anti-PD-L1 or anti-CTLA-4 therapy, and roughly 40% of the dose-escalation patients had been treated with checkpoint inhibitors. Intravenous ivuxolimab was administered to patients every 2 weeks at six dose levels: 0.01, 0.1, 0.3, 1.5, 3 and 10 mg/kg.

Genomic DNA was extracted from sorted cells for sequencing of the TCRbeta CDR3 region. TCRbeta CDR3 regions were sequenced using the immunoSEQ Assay. TCRdb retrieved this table from immuneACCESS and kept in-frame rearrangements only. Not all clones are present; in checked studies, unresolved V genes account for under half, and no reason is known for the remainder. Counted in this sample were around 50,000 clones; around nine tenths of them appeared once. The top ten clones comprise about 0.58% of the sample. V gives up 3 bases and J gives up 7 bases, and the segment between their germline ends measures 17 bases. From the cysteine through the phenylalanine, the CDR3 covers 14 amino acids. The CDR3 DNA has 42 bases and is translated from base 1. The germline V gene supplies CDR1 SGDLS and CDR2 YYNGEE. Patients with autoimmune disease history or receiving systemic immunosuppression were excluded from the trial. Peripheral blood for TCR sequencing was drawn from every dose cohort at baseline, at cycle 4 day 1 and at cycle 7 day 1. The samples were taken from a phase I, first-in-human, multicenter, open-label dose-escalation trial of ivuxolimab. Adults with locally advanced or metastatic melanoma, renal cell carcinoma, hepatocellular carcinoma or head and neck squamous cell carcinoma were enrolled in the trial. Before TCR sequencing, CD4+ T cells and CD8+ T cells were sorted from peripheral blood as separate populations.

Summary of the overall study and its limitations: After ivuxolimab, CD8+ T cells had more expanded clones than CD4+ T cells on average. The antigen specificity of the clonally expanded peripheral T cells was not determined. Clonal expansion of both CD4+ and CD8+ blood T cells was observed from baseline to week 6 at doses 0.1 to 3.0 mg/kg. Low levels of normalized T-cell clonal expansion were also seen in some nonresponding patients. In the 0.1-3.0 mg/kg groups, partial responders had among the lowest normalized peripheral clonal expansion, particularly in CD8+ T cells.

The chain links TRBV9 with TRBJ2-7; the D call could be TRBD1 or TRBD2, with each sharing 6 bases. Sequencing used CD4+ or CD8+ T cells sorted from blood, obtained in a trial of the OX40 agonist ivuxolimab. This sequence was found in an adult with an advanced solid tumor such as melanoma, head and neck, liver or kidney cancer. The CDR3 sequence is CASSARGLGGEQYF. Here is the DNA: TGTGCCAGCAGCGCCAGGGGTCTCGGAGGGGAGCAGTACTTC.